This T cell receptor (beta chain) was found in a study of T cell repertoires in cytomegalovirus infection. About the research overall: Indications of both CMV infection and matching HLA type were provided by public TCR beta signatures.

Comments on this clonotype: Its matching antigen is unknown.

In TCRdb, the reads were re-called with MiXCR into one record per CDR3 protein. The sample comprises 110,000 to 150,000 distinct CDR3 sequences, over 25% of which are singletons, and around 50% rests with the top ten. Trimming removed 0 bases from V and 2 bases from J, with 15 bases in between. The CDR3 spans 17 residues. Germline V gene lookup returns CDR1 MNHEY and CDR2 SVGAGI. V usage is TRBV6-5 and J usage is TRBJ2-3; D perhaps matches TRBD2 (7 bases). The specimen comprised CD8+ T cells from cultured PBMCs, sampled from culture after CMV antigen stimulation. The receptor comes from a human donor in good health (CMV status not recorded). Some clones in this sample may be carry-over from other donors' samples. In DNA form, the CDR3 reads TGTGCCAGCAGTTACTCGTTTTCGGGGGGCCCCACAGATACGCAGTATTTT. It specifies CASSYSFSGGPTDTQYF.